The subject of this entry is one TCR beta chain. This entry comes from a study of blood T cell repertoires in COVID-19. Profiled with immunoSEQ multiplex PCR; TCRdb holds only in-frame clones, not every one. The sample lists 250,000 to 300,000 clones, about 90% seen once, with less than 15% in the top ten. Sample: peripheral blood. This TCR was recovered from a woman between 25 and 40 years old with COVID-19, enrolled during active disease.

In DNA, the CDR3 is TGTGCCAGCAGCCCCCACGGGGGGGCAGCGGGGCCCCTAGAGACCCAGTACTTC. Residues: CASSPHGGAAGPLETQYF. This sequence joins TRBV7-8 and TRBJ2-5; 8 bases are shared with TRBD2. The CDR3 runs 18 residues. The V segment lost 5 bases and the J segment 4 bases; nucleotides outside the gene matches: 18. Germline V gene sequence: CDR1 SGHVS, CDR2 FQNEAQ.